This is a list of T cell receptor beta chains from one sample in a study of T-cell reconstitution after alpha-beta-depleted transplantation in children. In TCRdb, the PCR reads were re-called with MiXCR into one record per CDR3 protein. The data contain approximately 250,000 distinct CDR3 sequences, more than 20% of them seen just once; the ten biggest clones take up 2.6%. Source: PBMCs, taken before TCRalphabeta/CD19-depleted stem cell transplant. The receptors stem from a girl aged 2-10 years with Fanconi anemia, due to receive a stem cell transplant. CDR3s leave out the opening cysteine and the closing phenylalanine or tryptophan. The order of the fields is clone size, J gene, V gene, CDR3 protein. Clone size is given for some rows only: seen once, a few or many times, or a class if the clone is expanded.

clone size: many
J gene: TRBJ2-5
V gene: TRBV2
CDR3 protein: ASSFARRGMETQY

clone size: NA
J gene: TRBJ2-5
V gene: TRBV5-6
CDR3 protein: ASSLVLAGVETQY

clone size: few
J gene: TRBJ2-3
V gene: TRBV12-3/TRBV12-4
CDR3 protein: ASTLLRGTDTQY

clone size: few
J gene: TRBJ2-7
V gene: TRBV6-2/TRBV6-3
CDR3 protein: ASKGLLNLEHEQY

clone size: many
J gene: TRBJ2-1
V gene: TRBV27
CDR3 protein: ASSPQRGVYNEQF

clone size: many
J gene: TRBJ2-5
V gene: TRBV29-1
CDR3 protein: SVDRGTQETQY

clone size: many
J gene: TRBJ2-1
V gene: TRBV9
CDR3 protein: ASSETGAIYNEQF

clone size: NA
J gene: TRBJ2-5
V gene: TRBV30
CDR3 protein: AWKTRTGLKTQY

clone size: few
J gene: TRBJ2-7
V gene: TRBV7-2
CDR3 protein: ASSPGRSGLNSYEQY

clone size: NA
J gene: TRBJ2-3
V gene: TRBV27
CDR3 protein: ASSPGTSGTRFVTDTQY

clone size: few
J gene: TRBJ2-1
V gene: TRBV29-1
CDR3 protein: SVVRGNNEQF

clone size: many
J gene: TRBJ2-1
V gene: TRBV29-1
CDR3 protein: SVAPGGGYNEQF

clone size: many
J gene: TRBJ2-5
V gene: TRBV7-2
CDR3 protein: ASGRSVQETQY

clone size: NA
J gene: TRBJ2-3
V gene: TRBV5-1
CDR3 protein: ASSLARTGYGPDTQY

clone size: NA
J gene: TRBJ2-7
V gene: TRBV28
CDR3 protein: ASSSRDRGHEQY

clone size: NA
J gene: TRBJ2-1
V gene: TRBV5-1
CDR3 protein: ASSYQRDDYNEQF

clone size: many
J gene: TRBJ1-3
V gene: TRBV5-1
CDR3 protein: ASSLVGGNSGNTIY

clone size: NA
J gene: TRBJ2-3
V gene: TRBV7-8
CDR3 protein: ASSSGLAGSTDTQY

clone size: many
J gene: TRBJ1-2
V gene: TRBV12-3/TRBV12-4
CDR3 protein: ASSNSVWGYT

clone size: NA
J gene: TRBJ2-3
V gene: TRBV7-2
CDR3 protein: ASSFRIGTQTDTQY

clone size: NA
J gene: TRBJ2-1
V gene: TRBV3-1
CDR3 protein: ASSQRRGGSYNEQF

clone size: NA
J gene: TRBJ1-2
V gene: TRBV3-1
CDR3 protein: ASSRGRGRDYGYT

clone size: NA
J gene: TRBJ2-7
V gene: TRBV25-1
CDR3 protein: ASSETSGGYLWEQY

clone size: NA
J gene: TRBJ1-2
V gene: TRBV29-1
CDR3 protein: SVERPQVFYGYT

clone size: few
J gene: TRBJ1-1
V gene: TRBV20-1
CDR3 protein: SARDLTGSEAF

clone size: many
J gene: TRBJ2-7
V gene: TRBV20-1
CDR3 protein: SARQVADEQY

clone size: once
J gene: TRBJ2-7
V gene: TRBV25-1
CDR3 protein: ASSEWDLNYEQY

clone size: NA
J gene: TRBJ2-7
V gene: TRBV12-3/TRBV12-4
CDR3 protein: ASSPDRGFLYEQY

clone size: few
J gene: TRBJ1-1
V gene: TRBV20-1
CDR3 protein: SARTAVNTEAF

clone size: many
J gene: TRBJ2-1
V gene: TRBV7-2
CDR3 protein: ASSLLSAYNEQF

clone size: NA
J gene: TRBJ2-1
V gene: TRBV30
CDR3 protein: AWTTQNEQF

clone size: once
J gene: TRBJ1-1
V gene: TRBV20-1
CDR3 protein: SESGDTEAF

clone size: few
J gene: TRBJ2-5
V gene: TRBV20-1
CDR3 protein: SARSGGETQY

clone size: many
J gene: TRBJ2-1
V gene: TRBV29-1
CDR3 protein: SAPARDNEQF

clone size: many
J gene: TRBJ2-2
V gene: TRBV7-2
CDR3 protein: ASCHRGYSNTGELF

clone size: NA
J gene: TRBJ2-3
V gene: TRBV5-1
CDR3 protein: ASSLLDSGTDTQY

clone size: few
J gene: TRBJ2-1
V gene: TRBV28
CDR3 protein: ASSLDSANEQF

clone size: NA
J gene: TRBJ2-7
V gene: TRBV29-1
CDR3 protein: SVVKETYEQY

clone size: NA
J gene: TRBJ1-1
V gene: TRBV12-3/TRBV12-4
CDR3 protein: ASSLADREAF

clone size: few
J gene: TRBJ2-5
V gene: TRBV28
CDR3 protein: ASSLVRAAPLQETQY